A selection of T cell receptor beta chains follows, all from one sample in a study of T cell responses to AZD1222 COVID-19 vaccine. Sequencing used immunoSEQ multiplex PCR; TCRdb keeps in-frame clones, though not all of them. The top ten hold 4% to 6% of the sample, which has approximately 110,000 clones, 70% to 90% seen once. Source: peripheral blood, taken on day 0 of AZD1222 vaccination. All receptors come from an adult in good health. Both conserved end residues are part of each CDR3.

>TRBV6-5|TRBJ2-5
CASSSVRDSYQETQYF
>TRBV4-1|TRBJ2-3
CASSQGLSPTDTQYF
>TRBV7-2|TRBJ1-1
CASSEPGQGNTEAFF
>TRBV6-5|TRBJ2-2
CASRQAANTGELFF
>TRBV6-5|TRBJ1-4
CASSYSNPGLDEKLFF
>TRBV7-8|TRBJ2-5
CASSLGDPSFQETQYF
>TRBV19|TRBJ1-2
CASRETGTGGSYGYTF
>TRBV7-8|TRBJ2-5
CASSRVAGGHQETQYF
>TRBV4-3|TRBJ1-1
CASSQDTIWGTEAFF
>TRBV29-1|TRBJ2-5
CSVDLSRGTQYF
>TRBV11-2|TRBJ2-3
CASSLGSSGGTDTQYF
>TRBV27|TRBJ1-6
CASSLGINSPLHF
>TRBV12-3/TRBV12-4|TRBJ1-1
CASSPPSSHRAFF
>TRBV6-5|TRBJ2-7
CASSRRQGVPYEQYF
>TRBV2|TRBJ1-2
CASRPDRMDGYTF
>TRBV28|TRBJ2-1
CASSLFHEQFF
>TRBV4-3|TRBJ1-2
CASSVGFSLAGDGYTF
>TRBV7-2|TRBJ2-3
CASSISEGTDTQYF
>TRBV6-6|TRBJ2-1
CASSKTGSSSYNEQFF
>TRBV7-9|TRBJ1-2
CASSFGTDDGYTF
>TRBV28|TRBJ1-1
CASSMTGVATEAFF
>TRBV6-5|TRBJ1-5
CASILDPSNQPQHF
>TRBV7-6|TRBJ2-2
CASSLGQLAGDSTGELFF
>TRBV12-3/TRBV12-4|TRBJ1-5
CASRGGGTQPQHF
>TRBV10-3|TRBJ1-1
CAISGTGTDNTEAFF
>TRBV6-5|TRBJ2-7
CASRGTGPHEQYF
>TRBV28|TRBJ1-5
CGTGNGNQPQHF
>TRBV18|TRBJ1-3
CASATDRGSGNTIYF